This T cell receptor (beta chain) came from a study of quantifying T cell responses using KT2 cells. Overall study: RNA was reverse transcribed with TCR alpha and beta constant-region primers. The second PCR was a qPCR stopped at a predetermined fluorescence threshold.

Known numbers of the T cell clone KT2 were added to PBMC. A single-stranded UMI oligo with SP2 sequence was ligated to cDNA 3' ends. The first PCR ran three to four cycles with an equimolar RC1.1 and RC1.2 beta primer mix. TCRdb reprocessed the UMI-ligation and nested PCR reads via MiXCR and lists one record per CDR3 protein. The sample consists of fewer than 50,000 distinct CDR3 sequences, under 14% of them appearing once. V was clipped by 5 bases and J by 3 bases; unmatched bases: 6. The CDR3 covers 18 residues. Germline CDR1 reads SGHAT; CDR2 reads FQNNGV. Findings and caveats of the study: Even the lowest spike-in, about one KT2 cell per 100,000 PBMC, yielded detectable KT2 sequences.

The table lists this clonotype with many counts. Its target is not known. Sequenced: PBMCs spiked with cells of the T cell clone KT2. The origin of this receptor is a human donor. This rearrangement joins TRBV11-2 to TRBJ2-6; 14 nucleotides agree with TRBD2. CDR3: CASSARLAGGLGANVLTF. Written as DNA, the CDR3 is TGTGCCAGCAGCGCCCGACTAGCGGGAGGGCTTGGGGCCAACGTCCTGACTTTC.